The text below deals with one T cell receptor beta chain. The antigen remains undetermined. This sample is part of a study of radiotherapy plus CTLA-4 blockade in lung cancer. In the study overall: Patients showed objective responses in about 20% of cases, and disease control was achieved by under 35%. Study-level findings and limits: In blood, TCR clones derived from the tumor expanded after radiotherapy plus ipilimumab.

Assay: immunoSEQ multiplex PCR; the TCRdb copy retains only in-frame clones and omits some. The sample contains about 43,000 clones, about 70% of which appear only once. The CDR3 runs 13 residues. Germline trimming cut 1 base from V and 14 bases from J; bases unmatched to any gene: 8. The V gene's germline CDR1 is SGHTA and CDR2 FQGNSA. The receptor's source is a human donor with non-small cell lung cancer who had a partial response to radiotherapy plus ipilimumab. The genes are TRBV7-2 and TRBJ2-1, with 7 positions matching TRBD1. Sequences were derived from peripheral blood, sampled from a patient treated with radiotherapy plus ipilimumab. For the CDR3, the DNA is TGTGCCAGCAGCTTAGACAGGGGCGGTAGAGAGTTCTTC. Protein: CASSLDRGGREFF.